Each of the 20 T cell receptor beta chains below was sequenced from the same sample in a study of T cell responses to AZD1222 COVID-19 vaccine. Profiled with immunoSEQ multiplex PCR; TCRdb holds only in-frame clones, not every one. The data contain under 200,000 clones, approximately 95% of them singletons. Sample: peripheral blood, taken on day 0 of AZD1222 vaccination. Source of these receptors: an adult in good health.

V and J are TRBV6-5 and TRBJ2-7; either TRBD1 or TRBD2 may fit D (5 bases each). Germline values: CDR1 MNHEY, CDR2 SVGAGI. CDR3 length: 15 amino acids. V was pared by 2 bases and J by 1 base, with 12 bases between. In nucleotides, the CDR3 is TGTGCCAGCAGTTACGCCCCAGGGACGTCCTACGAGCAGTACTTC. Protein sequence: CASSYAPGTSYEQYF.

The rearrangement uses TRBV29-1 and TRBJ1-1; D not resolved. The germline V gene has CDR1 SQVTM and CDR2 ANQGSEA. This CDR3 has 13 residues. V lost 4 bases and J lost 3, with 12 bases in between. CDR3 sequence reads: CSVAGQEDTEAFF. CDR3 nucleotide sequence: TGCAGCGTTGCTGGGCAGGAGGACACTGAAGCTTTCTTT.

The V gene is TRBV18, the J gene TRBJ2-1; TRBD1 might be the D (5 bases). Germline V gene data show CDR1 as KGHSH and CDR2 as LQKENI. The CDR3 extends over 15 amino acids. Trimming removed 2 bases from V and 0 bases from J, with 8 bases in between. The CDR3 spells CASSPGAASYNEQFF. Here the CDR3 DNA reads TGTGCCAGCTCACCAGGGGCAGCCTCCTACAATGAGCAGTTCTTC.

The V and J genes are TRBV2 and TRBJ1-2, with D maybe TRBD1 (6 bases). Germline V gene sequence: CDR1 SNHLY, CDR2 FYNNEI. The CDR3 totals 17 residues. Trimming cost V 0 bases and J 2 bases, with 16 bases left between them. The CDR3 spells CASSEAPRGLTNYGYTF. Written as DNA, the CDR3 is TGTGCCAGCAGTGAAGCACCCAGGGGCCTAACAAACTATGGCTACACCTTC.

The CDR3 loop reads CASRMTGTEAFF. DNA for the CDR3: TGTGCCAGTAGAATGACCGGGACTGAAGCTTTCTTT. The chain links TRBV19 to TRBJ1-1, with D unresolved. The CDR3 is made up of 12 amino acids. Per germline, CDR1 LNHDA and CDR2 SQIVND (reference sequence). With 6 bases removed from V and 5 bases from J, the gap between germline ends came to 10 bases.

Details on this clone: A read error may produce the germline difference seen at one junction end. The V call is TRBV5-4, the J call TRBJ2-7; D gene ambiguous. This CDR3 is 14 amino acids long. The germline CDR1 and CDR2 sequences are SGHNT and YYREEE (reference sequence). CDR3 nucleotides: TGTGCCAGCAGCTTAGGTCTAGTCTCCCACGAGCAGTACTTC. It yields the protein CASSLGLVSHEQYF.

Only one count was recorded for this clone. The rearrangement links TRBV6-5 to TRBJ2-5, with TRBD2 identical over 9 bases. V lost 8 bases, J lost 1 base, and 5 bases stayed unmatched. The germline V gene encodes CDR1 MNHEY and CDR2 SVGAGI. The CDR3 runs to 14 residues. The CDR3: CASVAGDTQETQYF. In DNA, the CDR3 is TGTGCCAGCGTAGCGGGAGACACCCAAGAGACCCAGTACTTC.

The chain links TRBV10-3 to TRBJ1-3; no clear D. V shed 3 bases and J shed 0 bases, with 12 bases lying between them. Germline V gene sequence: CDR1 ENHRY, CDR2 SYGVKD. The CDR3 extends over 16 amino acids. The CDR3 loop is CAISDPGKSSGNTIYF. DNA for the CDR3: TGTGCCATCAGTGATCCAGGCAAGAGCTCTGGAAACACCATATATTTT.

The V and J genes are TRBV5-1 and TRBJ1-5, with 8 bases aligning to TRBD1. The trim removed 4 bases at V and 1 base at J, leaving 10 bases unmatched. Looked up from germline, CDR1 is SGHRS and CDR2 is YFSETQ. The CDR3 contains 17 residues. The CDR3 region has the DNA TGCGCCAGCAGCCTGGGCCCGTGGACAGGGAGCAATCAGCCCCAGCATTTT. Amino acid sequence: CASSLGPWTGSNQPQHF.

The genes are TRBV5-8 and TRBJ1-1; perhaps TRBD1 as D (5 bases). Trimming removed 4 bases at V and 3 bases at J, with 13 bases between. Germline CDR1 SGHTS, CDR2 YDEGEE. This CDR3 contains 14 residues. CDR3 protein: CASSRTVGDTEAFF. For the CDR3, the DNA is TGTGCCAGCAGCCGGACGGTGGGGGACACTGAAGCTTTCTTT.

This sequence joins TRBV25-1 and TRBJ1-6; 7 nucleotides align to TRBD1. Trimming at V came to 6 bases and at J to 9 bases, leaving 11 bases not matched to a gene. The CDR3 covers 15 residues. Germline V gene lookup returns CDR1 MGHDK and CDR2 SYGVNS. In nucleotides, the CDR3 is TGTGCCAGCAGCGTGACAGGGAACTTTGGTTCACCCCTCCACTTT. Translated, it gives CASSVTGNFGSPLHF.

The chain uses TRBV5-1 and TRBJ1-4, with TRBD1 identical over 7 bases. This CDR3 is built from 16 residues. Trimming took 4 bases from V and 3 from J; bases not matched to a gene: 9. Germline V gene lookup returns CDR1 SGHRS and CDR2 YFSETQ. The CDR3 DNA is TGCGCCAGCAGCCGGGCTAGGGACAGTTCTAATGAAAAACTGTTTTTT. Its protein is CASSRARDSSNEKLFF.

This clone was detected only once. V and J are TRBV10-1 and TRBJ2-1, with D unclear. Deletions cut 0 bases from V and 7 bases from J, with 13 bases between. CDR1 is WNHNN and CDR2 is SYGVQD in the germline V gene (reference sequence). The CDR3 has 15 residues. In nucleotides, the CDR3 is TGCGCCAGCAGTGAGTCGAGAGGTGATGGGAATGAGCAGTTCTTC. Protein: CASSESRGDGNEQFF.

The rearrangement uses TRBV24-1 and TRBJ2-1; a weak D match, TRBD2 (5 bases). Trimming removed 3 bases from V and 10 bases from J, with 9 bases in between. This CDR3 contains 12 residues. Per the germline V gene, CDR1 is KGHDR and CDR2 is SFDVKD. The CDR3 nucleotides read TGTGCCACCAGTGATATCGGGGTCGAGCAGTTCTTC. Translating it yields CATSDIGVEQFF.

The chain joins TRBV7-6 to TRBJ2-7, with 8 bases matching TRBD1. The CDR3 runs to 14 residues. V lost 2 bases to trimming and J lost 5 bases; unmatched junction nucleotides: 5. Per germline, CDR1 SGHVS and CDR2 FNYEAQ. CDR3 region: CASSLRQGSDEQYF. The CDR3 DNA is TGTGCCAGCAGCTTAAGACAGGGGAGCGACGAGCAGTACTTC. The full variable domain, rest sourced from reference TRBV7-6 and TRBJ2-7, is GAGVSQSPRYKVTKRGQDVALRCDPISGHVSLYWYRQALGQGPEFLTYFNYEAQQDKSGLPNDRFSAERPEGSISTLTIQRTEQRDSAMYRCASSLRQGSDEQYFGPGTRLTVT.

V is TRBV28 and J is TRBJ1-5; TRBD1 aligns across 9 bases. Losses at the gene ends were 1 base for V and 5 bases for J; bases not matched to a gene: 3. CDR1 is MDHEN, CDR2 SYDVKM, per germline. The CDR3 sequence is 15 residues long. The CDR3 DNA is TGTGCCAGCAGTTTATCGGGACAGGGTTATCAGCCCCAGCATTTT. Its translation is CASSLSGQGYQPQHF.

The chain joins TRBV11-2 to TRBJ2-1; 7 nucleotides align to TRBD2. Per germline, CDR1 SGHAT and CDR2 FQNNGV. Trimming cost V 5 bases and J 3 bases; bases outside gene matches: 4. The CDR3 loop spans 14 amino acids. CDR3 coding DNA: TGTGCCAGCAGCCCGGCGGGAGACTACAATGAGCAGTTCTTC. Translating gives CASSPAGDYNEQFF.

The V call is TRBV11-2, the J call TRBJ1-2; D may be TRBD1 (5 bases). Germline V CDR1 and CDR2: SGHAT, FQNNGV. Trimming pared 5 bases from V and 5 bases from J, leaving 21 bases between. The length of the CDR3 is 16 residues. In DNA, the CDR3 is TGTGCCAGCAGCGGGGCCCCCGGGTCGAGACGATATGGCTACACCTTC. Translating it yields CASSGAPGSRRYGYTF.

This chain connects TRBV27 to TRBJ1-1; D is ambiguous. V gave up 2 bases and J gave up 1 base, with 5 bases separating them. CDR3 size: 13 residues. The V gene's germline CDR1 is MNHEY and CDR2 SMNVEV (reference sequence). Here the CDR3 DNA reads TGTGCCAGCAGTTTAACCGCGAACACTGAAGCTTTCTTT. It encodes CASSLTANTEAFF.

The chain joins TRBV24-1 to TRBJ2-3; no clear D. With 4 bases removed from V and 2 bases from J, the gap between germline ends came to 12 bases. The CDR3 is made up of 15 amino acids. Germline assignment: CDR1 KGHDR and CDR2 SFDVKD. The CDR3 is CATSDPRSPTDTQYF. In DNA, the CDR3 is TGTGCCACCAGTGACCCAAGGAGCCCCACAGATACGCAGTATTTT.